This T cell receptor (beta chain) appears in the sequencing data of a study of STAT5B mutations in CD4+ large granular lymphocyte leukemia. The CDR3 is 14 amino acids. The germline V gene has CDR1 SGHVS and CDR2 FQNEAQ. The ends were cut back, 5 bases at V and 7 bases at J, with 15 bases in the middle. TCRdb's copy holds only in-frame clones and misses some; the assay was immunoSEQ multiplex PCR. Among about 30,000 clones, approximately 75% were seen once, and the ten largest hold over 3%. The chain is built from TRBV7-8 and TRBJ1-5, with D possibly matching TRBD1 (6 bases). This clonotype was obtained from a human donor in good health. The specimen was CD4+ T cells from blood buffy coats. CDR3 amino acids: CASSTTGRWQPQHF. CDR3 bases: TGTGCCAGCAGCACTACAGGGCGGTGGCAGCCCCAGCATTTT.